This entry lists 29 T cell receptor beta chains sequenced from one sample in a study of regulatory T cells in long-lasting Graves disease. Time point reported: persistent/refractory GD, antithyroid drugs over 5 years with positive TRAb. Researchers made the TCR library from RNA that was extracted from PBMCs. Researchers made TCR beta libraries by using iRepertoire HTBI primers and running Arm-PCR on CDR3 regions. TCRdb re-called the multiplex PCR reads through MiXCR, storing one row per CDR3 protein. Among 300,000 to 500,000 distinct CDR3 sequences, around 20% were seen once, and the ten largest hold less than 25%. Specimen: peripheral blood mononuclear cells (PBMCs), collected when the disease was refractory, from a patient treated with antithyroid drugs. These receptors were taken from a female donor with Graves disease.

The chain recombines TRBV20-1 with TRBJ2-5; 9 bases map to TRBD2. The ends lost 5 bases at V and 3 bases at J; junction bases unmatched: 10. CDR3 length: 15 amino acids. In germline, CDR1 is DFQATT, CDR2 SNEGSKA (reference sequence). CDR3 protein: CSAARPLAGEETQYF. The CDR3, as DNA: TGCAGTGCTGCCCGCCCTTTAGCGGGAGAAGAGACCCAGTACTTC.

The gene calls are TRBV7-8 and TRBJ2-1, with D unclear. V was shortened by 5 bases and J by 10 bases, with 9 bases between the two germline ends. Germline CDR1 and CDR2: SGHVS and FQNEAQ. CDR3 length: 11 residues. The CDR3 coding sequence is TGTGCCAGCAGCCGCGGCCGAGAGCAGTTCTTC. Translated: CASSRGREQFF.

This clonotype was observed many times. This chain uses TRBV2 with TRBJ2-2; perhaps TRBD2 as D (5 bases). Germline CDR1 is SNHLY and CDR2 is FYNNEI. The CDR3 extends over 15 amino acids. Deletions cut 8 bases from V and 0 bases from J, with 13 bases between. CDR3 DNA sequence: TGTGCCAGCCGAAGTGAGCGGACGAACACCGGGGAGCTGTTTTTT. Encoded protein: CASRSERTNTGELFF.

This sequence joins TRBV7-9 and TRBJ2-2; no firm D call. CDR3 length: 13 amino acids. Looked up from germline, CDR1 is SEHNR and CDR2 is FQNEAQ (reference sequence). V lost 5 bases to trimming and J lost 6 bases, with 10 bases between them. The CDR3 here is CASSHSGSGELFF. CDR3 bases: TGTGCCAGCAGCCATTCTGGATCCGGGGAGCTGTTTTTT.

This clonotype was counted a few times. The chain has TRBV7-2 and TRBJ2-7; D is perhaps TRBD1 or TRBD2 (6 bases each). The germline gives CDR1 SGHTA, CDR2 FQGNSA. The V and J ends lost 0 bases and 3 bases respectively, with 15 bases between them. This CDR3 region has 16 residues. The CDR3 loop reads CASSLAGGRWYYEQYF. The CDR3 DNA follows: TGTGCCAGCAGCTTAGCGGGGGGCAGGTGGTACTACGAGCAGTACTTC. Supplemented by reference TRBV7-2 and TRBJ2-7, the full variable domain reads GAGVSQSPSNKVTEKGKDVELRCDPISGHTALYWYRQSLGQGLEFLIYFQGNSAPDKSGLPSDRFSAERTGGSVSTLTIQRTQQEDSAVYLCASSLAGGRWYYEQYFGPGTRLTVT.

The chain links TRBV7-2 to TRBJ2-1, with 7 bases lining up with TRBD1. Germline CDR1 is SGHTA and CDR2 is FQGNSA. This CDR3 region has 16 residues. The V segment lost 5 bases and the J segment 7 bases; nucleotides outside the gene matches: 14. The CDR3 here is CASSTQSGKQGNEQFF. The CDR3, as DNA: TGTGCCAGCAGCACACAAAGTGGAAAACAGGGGAATGAGCAGTTCTTC. The variable domain in full, with the rest retrieved from reference TRBV7-2 and TRBJ2-1, is GAGVSQSPSNKVTEKGKDVELRCDPISGHTALYWYRQSLGQGLEFLIYFQGNSAPDKSGLPSDRFSAERTGGSVSTLTIQRTQQEDSAVYLCASSTQSGKQGNEQFFGPGTRLTVL.

This sequence joins TRBV6-1 and TRBJ2-7; TRBD2 is a possible D gene (6 bases). The CDR3 extends over 14 amino acids. Germline V gene data show CDR1 as MNHNS and CDR2 as SASEGT. V was shortened by 6 bases and J by 4 bases, with 16 bases between the two germline ends. Written as DNA, the CDR3 is TGTGCCAGCAGCGCAAACCAGGGAGGTTACGAGCAGTACTTC. It codes for CASSANQGGYEQYF.

This clonotype has only a few counts. The rearrangement uses TRBV29-1 and TRBJ2-6; perhaps TRBD2 as D (7 bases). This CDR3 is built from 16 residues. The V and J ends lost 7 bases and 0 bases respectively, with 16 bases between them. Germline loops: CDR1 SQVTM, CDR2 ANQGSEA. The CDR3 is CSAWGGGSSGANVLTF. The CDR3 bases are TGCAGCGCCTGGGGGGGGGGCAGCTCTGGGGCCAACGTCCTGACTTTC.

This clonotype showed up just a few times. V gene TRBV6-1 combines with J gene TRBJ1-2; no clear D. The germline gives CDR1 MNHNS, CDR2 SASEGT. This CDR3 is 11 amino acids long. The V and J ends lost 4 bases and 8 bases respectively, with 8 bases between them. CDR3 nucleotide sequence: TGTGCCAGCAGTGCCTCGGGCGGCTACACCTTC. Protein product: CASSASGGYTF.

This clonotype was seen a handful of times. V gene TRBV6-1 combines with J gene TRBJ1-4; D may be TRBD1 (6 bases). The CDR3 runs 15 residues. Trimming shortened V by 6 bases and J by 0 bases, and 11 bases separated the two germline ends. Germline V gene sequence: CDR1 MNHNS, CDR2 SASEGT. The CDR3 sequence: CASRPGQSTNEKLFF. The CDR3 region has the DNA TGTGCCAGCAGACCAGGACAGTCAACTAATGAAAAACTGTTTTTT.

This clonotype turned up a few times. The chain links TRBV12-3 or TRBV12-4 to TRBJ1-5, with D uncertain. CDR3 size: 18 residues. Deletions cut 6 bases from V and 4 bases from J, with 25 bases between. CDR3 sequence (DNA): TGTGCCAGCAGCCAAAAACTCCCGGGAGTCCTCCTTAATCAGCCCCAGCATTTT. Translated, it gives CASSQKLPGVLLNQPQHF.

This clonotype was seen repeatedly, ten times or more. CDR3 nucleotides: TGTGCCAGCAGTCAGGGACGGTTGAACACTGAAGCTTTCTTT. Residues: CASSQGRLNTEAFF. This chain links TRBV6-1 with TRBJ1-1; possible D gene TRBD1, 5 bases. V shed 5 bases and J shed 0 bases, with 10 bases lying between them. The CDR3 spans 14 residues. Per the germline V gene, CDR1 is MNHNS and CDR2 is SASEGT.

This clonotype was observed a handful of times. The chain carries TRBV6-2 or TRBV6-3 and TRBJ1-6, with no clear D. V was pared by 0 bases and J by 4 bases, with 13 bases between. Per germline, CDR1 MNHEY and CDR2 SVGEGT. The CDR3 spans 17 residues. The CDR3 is CASSYSRSRTYNSPLHF. The CDR3, as DNA: TGTGCCAGCAGTTACTCCCGCAGTCGCACGTATAATTCACCCCTCCACTTT.

This clonotype came up a few times. The chain couples TRBV20-1 to TRBJ2-7; no reliable D call. This CDR3 has 12 amino acids. The germline V gene has CDR1 DFQATT and CDR2 SNEGSKA (reference sequence). V shed 6 bases and J shed 3 bases, with 12 bases lying between them. The CDR3 loop reads CSASQANYEQYF. The CDR3 DNA reads as TGCAGTGCCTCCCAGGCCAACTACGAGCAGTACTTC.

The chain uses TRBV10-2 and TRBJ2-5, with a tentative D call TRBD1 (6 bases). V was shortened by 5 bases and J by 4 bases, with 14 bases between the two germline ends. The CDR3 length is 14 residues. Per the germline V gene, CDR1 is WSHSY and CDR2 is SAAADI. Written as DNA, the CDR3 is TGCGCCAGCAGTCGTACAGGGTCTCGAGAGACCCAGTACTTC. It specifies CASSRTGSRETQYF.

This clonotype was recorded a few times. V is TRBV11-2 and J is TRBJ2-4; TRBD2 matches at 13 bases. V dropped 5 bases and J dropped 9; count of bases not matched to a gene: 7. CDR1 SGHAT and CDR2 FQNNGV come from the germline V gene. This CDR3 has 15 amino acids. The CDR3 spells CASSPGTSGTGIQYF. The CDR3 DNA is TGTGCCAGCAGCCCCGGGACTAGCGGGACCGGCATTCAGTACTTC.

In its sample, this clonotype was seen many times. The chain has TRBV2 and TRBJ2-7; D is ambiguous. The CDR3 totals 14 residues. Germline V gives CDR1 SNHLY, CDR2 FYNNEI. Trimming left V 0 bases short and J 7 bases short, with 13 bases between. The CDR3 DNA is TGTGCCAGCAGTGAAGCTTCTGTAGCAAGGGAGCAGTACTTC. Translation gives CASSEASVAREQYF.

The chain combines TRBV14 with TRBJ1-3; D gene uncertain. The germline CDR1 and CDR2 sequences are SGHDN and FVKESK. Trimming took off 4 bases at V and 8 bases at J, with 18 bases between the two ends. This CDR3 has 15 amino acids. CDR3 nucleotide sequence: TGTGCCAGCAGCCCACACTCTCCACCGCTTGACACCATATATTTT. Translation gives CASSPHSPPLDTIYF.

A note on this clonotype: Since the CDR3 does not end with the conserved phenylalanine or tryptophan, this likely comes from a read error. The chain joins TRBV9 to TRBJ2-1; D perhaps matches TRBD2 (5 bases). Per germline, CDR1 SGDLS and CDR2 YYNGEE. Trimming took off 0 bases at V and 8 bases at J, with 15 bases between the two ends. The CDR3 totals 15 residues. CDR3 DNA sequence: TGTGCCAGCAGCGTAGTCGGACTGAGGGTTGATGAGCAGTTCCTC. It is translated as CASSVVGLRVDEQFL.

This clonotype was counted at least ten times. The chain links TRBV20-1 to TRBJ2-7; D uncertain. V was cut by 2 bases and J by 3 bases, with 8 bases left in between. The CDR3 length is 12 residues. The germline V gene encodes CDR1 DFQATT and CDR2 SNEGSKA (reference sequence). The CDR3 region has the DNA TGCAGTGCTAGACACGGAAGCTACGAGCAGTACTTC. Amino acids: CSARHGSYEQYF.

This clonotype was observed many times. The chain couples TRBV29-1 to TRBJ1-2, with D perhaps TRBD1 (5 bases). V lost 4 bases, J lost 4 bases, and 22 bases lay in between. The CDR3 length is 16 residues. CDR1 is SQVTM, CDR2 ANQGSEA, per germline. The CDR3 loop reads CSVVIAGQVKTYGYTF. As DNA, the CDR3 is TGCAGCGTTGTGATCGCGGGGCAGGTCAAGACCTATGGCTACACCTTC.

This clonotype was observed many times. V and J are TRBV6-1 and TRBJ1-2; D might be TRBD1 (6 bases). There are 15 residues in the CDR3. The germline gives CDR1 MNHNS, CDR2 SASEGT. V was shortened by 7 bases and J by 8 bases, with 23 bases between the two germline ends. The CDR3 here is CASTQRGETRGGYTF. The CDR3 DNA reads as TGTGCCAGCACCCAAAGGGGGGAGACTCGTGGAGGCTACACCTTC.

As concerns this clonotype: A much larger clone lies a single base off, so this may be a read error. This chain joins TRBV2 and TRBJ2-5, with D tentatively TRBD2 (5 bases). Germline assignment: CDR1 SNHLY and CDR2 FYNNEI. The CDR3 loop spans 13 amino acids. Here the CDR3 DNA reads TGTGCCAGCAGTCCCGGGGAAAAAGAGACCCAGTGCTTC. Protein: CASSPGEKETQCF.

This clonotype was counted many times. The CDR3: CAWSVGGSNQPQHF. The CDR3 nucleotides are TGTGCCTGGAGTGTTGGAGGGAGCAATCAGCCCCAGCATTTT. The chain links TRBV30 to TRBJ1-5; D unclear. The germline V and J ends were trimmed by 0 bases and 1 base, with 7 bases remaining between them. Looked up from germline, CDR1 is GTSNPN and CDR2 is SVGIG (reference sequence). This CDR3 has 14 amino acids.

This clonotype appeared a few times. J is TRBJ2-1 and V is TRBV3-1; 7 nucleotides align to TRBD2. This CDR3 has 16 amino acids. After removal of 0 bases from V and 0 bases from J, the junction contained 2 bases not matched to a gene. Germline CDR1 and CDR2: LGHDT and YNNKEL (reference sequence). In nucleotides, the CDR3 is TGTGCCAGCAGCCAAGATCTAGCGGCCTCCTACAATGAGCAGTTCTTC. The encoded protein is CASSQDLAASYNEQFF.

V gene TRBV29-1 combines with J gene TRBJ2-5, with D unclear. Trimming took off 3 bases at V and 3 bases at J, with 2 bases between the two ends. The CDR3 contains 10 residues. CDR1 and CDR2 from the germline V gene are SQVTM and ANQGSEA. This CDR3 reads CSVDKETQYF. The CDR3 coding sequence is TGCAGCGTTGACAAAGAGACCCAGTACTTC.

In its sample, this clonotype was seen a few times. The chain employs TRBV10-2 and TRBJ1-5; D possibly corresponds to TRBD1 (5 bases). Germline V gene lookup returns CDR1 WSHSY and CDR2 SAAADI. Trimming cost V 4 bases and J 6 bases, with 10 bases left between them. The CDR3 extends over 13 amino acids. Written as DNA, the CDR3 is TGCGCCAGCAGTGGACAGAGGATTCAGCCCCAGCATTTT. Translating gives CASSGQRIQPQHF.

This clonotype was observed a handful of times. The chain combines TRBV20-1 with TRBJ2-7; D possibly corresponds to TRBD1 (5 bases). CDR1 and CDR2 from the germline V gene are DFQATT and SNEGSKA (reference sequence). This CDR3 spans 13 amino acids. Trimming took 6 bases from V and 6 from J, leaving 18 bases between them. CDR3 sequence (DNA): TGCAGTGCAAACCTACTGACAGCGTTCGAGCAGTACTTC. Amino acids: CSANLLTAFEQYF.

Ten or more counts support this clonotype. The CDR3 spells CASSLWGRRETQYF. CDR3 bases: TGTGCCAGCAGTTTGTGGGGGCGCCGGGAGACCCAGTACTTC. The chain is built from TRBV12-3 or TRBV12-4 and TRBJ2-5, with a possible D match to TRBD1 (6 bases). This CDR3 has 14 amino acids. V lost 3 bases and J 5 bases, leaving 13 bases between the germline ends.